Below, 17 T cell receptor beta chains from the same sample are listed, as sequenced in a study of graft-versus-host responses after intestinal transplantation. The starting material, graft tissue, was processed to release intraepithelial and lamina propria lymphocytes. Clones were sequenced by immunoSEQ multiplex PCR, and TCRdb holds only the in-frame ones, with some missing. Of just under 20,000 clones in the sample, around 76% were seen once. Here the sequenced sample was ileum tissue, taken approximately 20 days after intestinal transplant. The receptors were sampled from a human patient who received an intestinal transplant, so some T cells may come from the graft donor.

V gene TRBV6-1 combines with J gene TRBJ1-2; possibly TRBD1 for D (6 bases). Germline lookup yields CDR1 MNHNS and CDR2 SASEGT. Trimming stripped 8 bases from V and 3 bases from J, with 13 bases between. The CDR3 sequence is 13 residues long. As DNA, the CDR3 is TGTGCCAGCCGTACAGGGCCCTACTATGGCTACACCTTC. Its protein is CASRTGPYYGYTF.

This clone was observed a few times. The rearrangement uses TRBV19 and TRBJ1-2; the match to TRBD1 covers 7 bases. Germline lookup yields CDR1 LNHDA and CDR2 SQIVND (reference sequence). The CDR3 extends over 14 amino acids. The V segment lost 9 bases and the J segment 5 bases; nucleotides outside the gene matches: 12. The CDR3 loop reads CASLSRGQNYGYTF. As DNA, the CDR3 is TGTGCCAGCCTGTCCAGGGGACAGAATTATGGCTACACCTTC.

This chain joins TRBV6-5 and TRBJ2-1, with 9 positions matching TRBD2. CDR3 length equals 16 residues. Germline CDR1 reads MNHEY; CDR2 reads SVGAGI. V lost 2 bases and J lost 10; bases outside the gene matches: 12. This chain's CDR3 is CASSYDSSGKWREQFF. CDR3 DNA: TGTGCCAGCAGTTACGACTCTAGCGGGAAATGGCGGGAGCAGTTCTTC.

The genes are TRBV5-1 and TRBJ2-1, with 8 positions matching TRBD2. Germline loops: CDR1 SGHRS, CDR2 YFSETQ. This CDR3 is 15 amino acids long. V was clipped by 5 bases and J by 3 bases; unmatched bases: 7. The CDR3 sequence: CASSDFRGGYNEQFF. In DNA, the CDR3 is TGCGCCAGCAGTGACTTCCGGGGGGGCTACAATGAGCAGTTCTTC.

This chain's CDR3 is CASSYTGYQETQYF. The CDR3 DNA sequence: TGTGCCAGCAGCTATACAGGGTACCAAGAGACCCAGTACTTC. J is TRBJ2-5 and V is TRBV7-8; maybe TRBD1 (6 bases). Trimming took 4 bases from V and 0 from J, leaving 9 bases between them. The CDR3 extends over 14 amino acids. Germline values: CDR1 SGHVS, CDR2 FQNEAQ.

The chain joins TRBV6-5 to TRBJ1-1; tentative D call: TRBD1 (5 bases). The germline V gene encodes CDR1 MNHEY and CDR2 SVGAGI. V was cut by 2 bases and J by 5 bases, with 18 bases left in between. This CDR3 is built from 16 residues. DNA for the CDR3: TGTGCCAGCAGTTACGCGGAACCGGGTGGGGGGACTGAAGCTTTCTTT. This gives the protein CASSYAEPGGGTEAFF.

The V call is TRBV30, the J call TRBJ2-7; D is ambiguous. There are 12 residues in the CDR3. The V gene's germline CDR1 is GTSNPN and CDR2 SVGIG (reference sequence). V shed 4 bases and J shed 3 bases, with 10 bases lying between them. CDR3 nucleotides: TGTGCCTGGACCCACTACCACTACGAGCAGTACTTC. Protein product: CAWTHYHYEQYF.

This clone has more than one count but fewer than ten. The chain links TRBV30 to TRBJ1-2; perhaps TRBD1 as D (6 bases). The CDR3 runs 14 residues. CDR1 GTSNPN and CDR2 SVGIG come from the germline V gene (reference sequence). Trimming shortened V by 5 bases and J by 6 bases, and 19 bases separated the two germline ends. Here the CDR3 reads CAWGETGTINGYTF. The CDR3 DNA follows: TGTGCCTGGGGAGAGACCGGGACAATAAATGGCTACACCTTC.

The CDR3 spells CASSSGQANEKLFF. CDR3 nucleotides: TGTGCCAGCAGCTCGGGACAGGCTAATGAAAAACTGTTTTTT. The chain is built from TRBV4-2 and TRBJ1-4; 8 positions agree with TRBD1. This CDR3 region has 14 residues. CDR1 LGHNA and CDR2 YNFKEQ come from the germline V gene. V was pared by 5 bases and J by 3 bases, with 2 bases of the junction left unmatched.

The gene calls are TRBV9 and TRBJ2-1, with 15 positions matching TRBD2. J lost 0 bases, V lost 0 bases, and 7 bases had no gene match. Germline V CDR1 and CDR2: SGDLS, YYNGEE. CDR3 length equals 20 residues. The CDR3 nucleotides are TGTGCCAGCAGCGTAGGAGGGGGACTAGCGGGGGGAAGCTCCTACAATGAGCAGTTCTTC. It specifies CASSVGGGLAGGSSYNEQFF.

The DNA of the CDR3 is TGTGCCAGCAGTTTAAATCAGCCCCAGCATTTT. Residues: CASSLNQPQHF. The chain employs TRBV6-5 and TRBJ1-5; D is uncertain. The V gene's germline CDR1 is MNHEY and CDR2 SVGAGI. V was pared by 4 bases and J by 4 bases, with 2 bases between. The CDR3 totals 11 residues.

The chain has TRBV6-4 and TRBJ1-1; D not certain. The CDR3 is 13 residues long. Trimming pared 4 bases from V and 1 base from J, leaving 7 bases between. Germline V gene lookup returns CDR1 MRHNA and CDR2 SNTAGT. CDR3 nucleotides: TGTGCCAGCAGTGCCGAGGAGAACACTGAAGCTTTCTTT. Translating gives CASSAEENTEAFF.

Only one count was recorded for this clone. The CDR3 protein is CASSESVAGGSETQYF. The DNA for the CDR3 is TGTGCCAGCAGTGAAAGCGTAGCGGGGGGCTCAGAGACCCAGTACTTC. The chain recombines TRBV6-1 with TRBJ2-5, with 10 nucleotides matching TRBD2. The CDR3 is made up of 16 amino acids. Germline V CDR1 and CDR2: MNHNS, SASEGT. V shed 2 bases and J 4 bases; nucleotides not matched to a gene: 7.

V gene TRBV29-1 combines with J gene TRBJ2-7, with D unresolved. V shed 4 bases and J shed 2 bases, with 9 bases lying between them. In germline, CDR1 is SQVTM, CDR2 ANQGSEA. CDR3 length equals 12 residues. The CDR3 reads CSVALRPYEQYF. CDR3 nucleotide sequence: TGCAGCGTTGCCCTGCGCCCCTACGAGCAGTACTTC.

This clone was detected a few times. The V call is TRBV5-1, the J call TRBJ2-1; possible D gene TRBD1, 6 bases. CDR3 length: 16 residues. The germline V gene encodes CDR1 SGHRS and CDR2 YFSETQ. V dropped 4 bases and J dropped 0 bases, with 14 bases sitting between them. The CDR3 DNA reads TGCGCCAGCAGCCTCAGGGGTAGGGGCTCCTACAATGAGCAGTTCTTC. This encodes CASSLRGRGSYNEQFF.

This chain links TRBV7-9 with TRBJ2-7; possible D gene TRBD2, 6 bases. CDR1 and CDR2 from the germline V gene are SEHNR and FQNEAQ (reference sequence). V was cut by 3 bases and J by 3 bases, with 12 bases left in between. The CDR3 is 14 amino acids. For the CDR3, the DNA is TGTGCCAGCAGCTTGGGGGACTTAAACTACGAGCAGTACTTC. Translated: CASSLGDLNYEQYF.

V is TRBV27 and J is TRBJ1-2; tentative D call: TRBD1 (5 bases). V lost 2 bases, J lost 3 bases, and 10 bases lay in between. This CDR3 is 14 amino acids long. From germline, CDR1 is MNHEY and CDR2 SMNVEV (reference sequence). The CDR3 protein is CASSLKGVYYGYTF. The CDR3 DNA is TGTGCCAGCAGTTTAAAAGGGGTTTACTATGGCTACACCTTC.